This TCR beta chain was sequenced for a study of blood T cells in healthy people across ages. Trimming pared 7 bases from V and 4 bases from J, leaving 16 bases between. There are 14 residues in the CDR3. This clonotype was counted only a few times. Through a sample-barcoded 5' primer and a J-beta primer mix, a second PCR was run for roughly 6 to 12 cycles. Using its own MiXCR run on the 5' RACE reads, TCRdb lists one record per CDR3 protein. The sample includes hundreds of thousands of distinct CDR3 sequences, 40% to 45% of them seen just once. Sequenced: blood. The TCR sequence derives from a man older than 75 in good health. The chain recombines TRBV12-3 or TRBV12-4 with TRBJ1-2, with D maybe TRBD1 (6 bases). Here the CDR3 DNA reads TGTGCCAGCACCCTCGGAGGGGGGAGCTATGGCTACACCTTC. Encoded protein: CASTLGGGSYGYTF.